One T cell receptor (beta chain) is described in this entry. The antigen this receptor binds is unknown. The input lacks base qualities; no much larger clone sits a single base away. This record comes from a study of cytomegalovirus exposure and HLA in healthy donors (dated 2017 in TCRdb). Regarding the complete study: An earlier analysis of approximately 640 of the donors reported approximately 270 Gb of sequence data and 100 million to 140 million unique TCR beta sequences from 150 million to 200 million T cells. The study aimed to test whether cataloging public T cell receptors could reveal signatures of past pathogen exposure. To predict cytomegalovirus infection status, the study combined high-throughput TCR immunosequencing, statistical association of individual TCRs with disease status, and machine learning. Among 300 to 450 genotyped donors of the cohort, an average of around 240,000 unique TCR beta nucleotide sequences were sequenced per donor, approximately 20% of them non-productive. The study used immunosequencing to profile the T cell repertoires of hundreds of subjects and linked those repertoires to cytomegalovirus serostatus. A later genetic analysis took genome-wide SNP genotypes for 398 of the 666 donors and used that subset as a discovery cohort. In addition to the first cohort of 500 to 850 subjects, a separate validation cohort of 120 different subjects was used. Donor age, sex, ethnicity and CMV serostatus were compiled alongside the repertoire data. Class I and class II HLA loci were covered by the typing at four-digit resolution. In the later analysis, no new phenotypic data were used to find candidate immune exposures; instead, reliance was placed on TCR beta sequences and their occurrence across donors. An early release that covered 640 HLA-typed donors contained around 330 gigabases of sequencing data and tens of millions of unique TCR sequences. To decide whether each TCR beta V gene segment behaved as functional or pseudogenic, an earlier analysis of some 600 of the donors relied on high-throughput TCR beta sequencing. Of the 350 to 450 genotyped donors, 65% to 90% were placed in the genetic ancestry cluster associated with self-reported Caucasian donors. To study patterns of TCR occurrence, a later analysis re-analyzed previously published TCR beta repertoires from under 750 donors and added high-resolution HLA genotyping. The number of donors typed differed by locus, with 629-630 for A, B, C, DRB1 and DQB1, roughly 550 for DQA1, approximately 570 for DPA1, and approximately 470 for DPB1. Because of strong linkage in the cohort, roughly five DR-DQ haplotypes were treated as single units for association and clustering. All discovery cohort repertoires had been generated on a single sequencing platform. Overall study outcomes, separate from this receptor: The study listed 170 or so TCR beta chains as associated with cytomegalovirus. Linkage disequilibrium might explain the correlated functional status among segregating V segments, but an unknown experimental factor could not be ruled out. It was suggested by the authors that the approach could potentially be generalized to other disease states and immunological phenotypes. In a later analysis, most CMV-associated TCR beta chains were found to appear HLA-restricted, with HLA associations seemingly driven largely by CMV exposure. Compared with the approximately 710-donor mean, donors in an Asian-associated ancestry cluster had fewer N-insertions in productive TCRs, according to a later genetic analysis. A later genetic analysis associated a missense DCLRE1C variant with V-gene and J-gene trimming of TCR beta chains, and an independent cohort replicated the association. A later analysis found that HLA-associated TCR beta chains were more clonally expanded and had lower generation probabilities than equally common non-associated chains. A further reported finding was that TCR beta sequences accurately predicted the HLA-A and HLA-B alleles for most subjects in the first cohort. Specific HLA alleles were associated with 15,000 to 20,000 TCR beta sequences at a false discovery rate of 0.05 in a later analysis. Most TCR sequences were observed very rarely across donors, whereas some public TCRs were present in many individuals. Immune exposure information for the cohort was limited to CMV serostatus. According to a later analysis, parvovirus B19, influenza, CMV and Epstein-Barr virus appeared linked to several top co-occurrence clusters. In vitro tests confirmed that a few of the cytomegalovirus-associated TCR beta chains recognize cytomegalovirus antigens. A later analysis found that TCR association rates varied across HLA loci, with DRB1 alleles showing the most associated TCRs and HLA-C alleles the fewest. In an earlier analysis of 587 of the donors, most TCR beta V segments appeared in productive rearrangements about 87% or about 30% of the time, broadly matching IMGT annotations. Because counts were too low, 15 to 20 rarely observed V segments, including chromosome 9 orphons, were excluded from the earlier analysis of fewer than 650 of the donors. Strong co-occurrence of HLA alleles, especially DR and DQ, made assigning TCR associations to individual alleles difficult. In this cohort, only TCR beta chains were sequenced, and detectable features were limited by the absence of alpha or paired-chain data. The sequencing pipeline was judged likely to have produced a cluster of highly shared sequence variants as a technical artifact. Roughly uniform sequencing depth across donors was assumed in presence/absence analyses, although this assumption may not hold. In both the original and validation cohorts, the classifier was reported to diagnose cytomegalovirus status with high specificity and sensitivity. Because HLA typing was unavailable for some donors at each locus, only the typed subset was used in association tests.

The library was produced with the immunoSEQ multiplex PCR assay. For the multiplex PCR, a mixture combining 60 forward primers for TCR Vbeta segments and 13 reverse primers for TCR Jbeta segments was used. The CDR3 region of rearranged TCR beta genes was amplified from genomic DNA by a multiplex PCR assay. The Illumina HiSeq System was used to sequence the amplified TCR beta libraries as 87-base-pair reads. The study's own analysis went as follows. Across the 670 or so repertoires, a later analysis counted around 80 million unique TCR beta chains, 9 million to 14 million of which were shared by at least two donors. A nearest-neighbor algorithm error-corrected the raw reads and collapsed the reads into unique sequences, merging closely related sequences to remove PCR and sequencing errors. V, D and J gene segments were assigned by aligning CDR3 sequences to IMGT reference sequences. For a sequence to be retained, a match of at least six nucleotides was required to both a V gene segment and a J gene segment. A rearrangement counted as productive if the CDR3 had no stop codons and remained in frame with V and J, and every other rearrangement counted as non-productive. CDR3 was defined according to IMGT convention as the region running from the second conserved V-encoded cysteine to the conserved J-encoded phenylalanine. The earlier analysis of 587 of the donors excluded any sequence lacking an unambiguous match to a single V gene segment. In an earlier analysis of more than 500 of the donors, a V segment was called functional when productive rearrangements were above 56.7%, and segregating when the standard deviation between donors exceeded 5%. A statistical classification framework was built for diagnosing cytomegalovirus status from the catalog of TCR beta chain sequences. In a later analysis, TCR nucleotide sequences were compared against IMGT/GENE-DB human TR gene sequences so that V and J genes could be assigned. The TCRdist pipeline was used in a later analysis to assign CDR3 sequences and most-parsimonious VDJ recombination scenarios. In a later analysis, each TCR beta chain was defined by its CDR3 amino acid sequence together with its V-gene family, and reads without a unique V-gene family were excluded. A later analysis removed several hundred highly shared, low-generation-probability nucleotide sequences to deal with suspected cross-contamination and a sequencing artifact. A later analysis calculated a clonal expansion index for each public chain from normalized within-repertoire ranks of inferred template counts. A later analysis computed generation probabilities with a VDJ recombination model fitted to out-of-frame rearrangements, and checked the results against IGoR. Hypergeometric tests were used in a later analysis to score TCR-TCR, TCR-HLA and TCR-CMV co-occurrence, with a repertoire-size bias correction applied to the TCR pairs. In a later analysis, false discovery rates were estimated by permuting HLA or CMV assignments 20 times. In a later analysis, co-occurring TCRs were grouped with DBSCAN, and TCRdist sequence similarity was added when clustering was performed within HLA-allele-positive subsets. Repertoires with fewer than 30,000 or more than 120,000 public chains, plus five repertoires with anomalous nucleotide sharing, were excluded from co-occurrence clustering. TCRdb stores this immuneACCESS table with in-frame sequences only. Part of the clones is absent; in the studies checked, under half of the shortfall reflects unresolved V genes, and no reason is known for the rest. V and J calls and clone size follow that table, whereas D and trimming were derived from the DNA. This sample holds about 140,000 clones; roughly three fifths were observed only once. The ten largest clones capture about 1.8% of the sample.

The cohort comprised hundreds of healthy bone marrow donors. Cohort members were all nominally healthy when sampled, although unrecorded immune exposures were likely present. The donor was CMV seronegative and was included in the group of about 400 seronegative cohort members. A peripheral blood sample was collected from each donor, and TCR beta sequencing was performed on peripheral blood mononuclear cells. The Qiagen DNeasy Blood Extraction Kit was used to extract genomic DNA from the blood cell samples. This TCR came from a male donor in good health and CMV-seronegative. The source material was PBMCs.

CDR3 sequence: CASSTPWYNSPLHF. The nucleotide sequence is given as TGTGCCAGCAGTACTCCCTGGTATAATTCACCCCTCCACTTT. The rearrangement combines TRBV27 with TRBJ1-6; the D gene identity is not certain. As encoded in the germline V gene (reference sequence), CDR1 is MNHEY while CDR2 is SMNVEV. The CDR3 sequence holds 14 residues, the cysteine and phenylalanine included. Of the read, only the CDR3 DNA is kept; its 42 bases are in frame from base 1. V is cut by 5 bases and J by 4 bases, and the space between the germline ends is 9 bases.